This T cell receptor beta chain was obtained from a study of T-cell memory formation after mild COVID-19. As concerns this clonotype: Its specificity is not known.

TCRdb used MiXCR to reprocess the 5' RACE reads, holding one entry per CDR3 protein. The sample consists of 450,000 to 650,000 distinct CDR3 sequences, about a sixth of them appearing once. With V trimmed by 1 base and J by 9 bases, 19 bases remained unmatched. CDR1 is DFQATT, CDR2 SNEGSKA, per germline (reference sequence). This CDR3 comprises 18 residues. Findings of the study overall: Clones that contracted from day 15 to 85 were balanced CD4/CD8, while later expanders leaned CD4+.

The chain has TRBV20-1 and TRBJ2-1; 9 bases are a match to TRBD2. Sequences were obtained from PBMCs or a T cell subset sorted from them (not recorded which). The sequence was obtained from an adult woman who had mild COVID-19 (a few samples of this study predate the infection). Cell type and time point are not known. The CDR3 region is CSARVFTGRRGGRSEQFF. CDR3 DNA sequence: TGCAGTGCTAGAGTATTCACGGGAAGGCGGGGGGGCCGAAGTGAGCAGTTCTTC.